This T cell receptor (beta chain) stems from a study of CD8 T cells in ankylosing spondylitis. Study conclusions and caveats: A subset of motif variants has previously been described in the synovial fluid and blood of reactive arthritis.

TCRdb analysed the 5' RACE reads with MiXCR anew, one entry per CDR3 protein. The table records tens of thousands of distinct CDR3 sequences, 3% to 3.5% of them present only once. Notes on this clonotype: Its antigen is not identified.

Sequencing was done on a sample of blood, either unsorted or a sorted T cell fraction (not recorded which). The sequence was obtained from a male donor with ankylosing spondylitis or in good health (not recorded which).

Written as DNA, the CDR3 is TGTGCCAGCAGCCCCGGGACAGGGTTCCAGCCCCAGCATTTT. It specifies CASSPGTGFQPQHF. The chain has TRBV9 and TRBJ1-5; 9 bases match TRBD1. Germline lookup yields CDR1 SGDLS and CDR2 YYNGEE. This CDR3 spans 14 amino acids. Germline trimming cut 4 bases from V and 7 bases from J; bases unmatched to any gene: 6.